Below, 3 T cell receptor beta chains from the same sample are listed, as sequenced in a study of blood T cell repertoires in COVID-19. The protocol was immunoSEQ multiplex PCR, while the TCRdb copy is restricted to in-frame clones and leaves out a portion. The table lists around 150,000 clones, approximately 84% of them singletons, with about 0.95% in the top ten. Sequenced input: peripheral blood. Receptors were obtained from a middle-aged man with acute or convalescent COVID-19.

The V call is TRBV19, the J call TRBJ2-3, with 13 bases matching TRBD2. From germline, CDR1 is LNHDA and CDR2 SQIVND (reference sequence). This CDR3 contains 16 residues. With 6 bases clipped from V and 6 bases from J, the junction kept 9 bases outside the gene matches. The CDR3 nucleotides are TGTGCCAGTAGCAGGGGACTAGCGGGGTCTTGGGATACGCAGTATTTT. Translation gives CASSRGLAGSWDTQYF.

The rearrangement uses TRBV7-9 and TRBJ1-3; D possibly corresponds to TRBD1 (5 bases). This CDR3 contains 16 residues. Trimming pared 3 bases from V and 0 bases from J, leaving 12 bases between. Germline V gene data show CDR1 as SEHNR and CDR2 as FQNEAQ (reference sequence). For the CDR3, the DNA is TGTGCCAGCAGCTTTAGGGACGGGAGCTCTGGAAACACCATATATTTT. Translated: CASSFRDGSSGNTIYF.

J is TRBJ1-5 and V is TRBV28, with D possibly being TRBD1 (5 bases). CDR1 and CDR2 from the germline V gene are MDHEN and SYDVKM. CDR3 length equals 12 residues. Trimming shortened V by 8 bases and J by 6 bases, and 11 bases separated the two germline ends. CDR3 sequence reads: CASSLGVQPQHF. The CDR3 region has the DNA TGTGCCAGCTCTCTAGGGGTTCAGCCCCAGCATTTT.